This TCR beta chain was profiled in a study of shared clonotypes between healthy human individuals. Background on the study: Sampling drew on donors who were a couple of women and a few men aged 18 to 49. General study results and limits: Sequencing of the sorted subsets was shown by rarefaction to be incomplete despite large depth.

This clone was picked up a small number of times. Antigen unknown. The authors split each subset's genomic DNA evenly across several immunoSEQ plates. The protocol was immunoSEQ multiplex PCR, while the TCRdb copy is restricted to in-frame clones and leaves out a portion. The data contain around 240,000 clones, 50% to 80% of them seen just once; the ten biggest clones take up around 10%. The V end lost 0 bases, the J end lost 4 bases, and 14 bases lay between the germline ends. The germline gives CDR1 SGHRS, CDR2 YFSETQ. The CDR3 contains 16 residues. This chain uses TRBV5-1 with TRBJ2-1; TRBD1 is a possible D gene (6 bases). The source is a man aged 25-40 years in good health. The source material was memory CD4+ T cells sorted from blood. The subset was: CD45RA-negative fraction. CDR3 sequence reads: CASSLEGDPRYNEQFF. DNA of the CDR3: TGCGCCAGCAGCTTGGAGGGGGACCCCCGGTACAATGAGCAGTTCTTC. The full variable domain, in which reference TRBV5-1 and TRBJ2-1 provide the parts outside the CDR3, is KAGVTQTPRYLIKTRGQQVTLSCSPISGHRSVSWYQQTPGQGLQFLFEYFSETQRNKGNFPGRFSGRQFSNSRSEMNVSTLELGDSALYLCASSLEGDPRYNEQFFGPGTRLTVL.